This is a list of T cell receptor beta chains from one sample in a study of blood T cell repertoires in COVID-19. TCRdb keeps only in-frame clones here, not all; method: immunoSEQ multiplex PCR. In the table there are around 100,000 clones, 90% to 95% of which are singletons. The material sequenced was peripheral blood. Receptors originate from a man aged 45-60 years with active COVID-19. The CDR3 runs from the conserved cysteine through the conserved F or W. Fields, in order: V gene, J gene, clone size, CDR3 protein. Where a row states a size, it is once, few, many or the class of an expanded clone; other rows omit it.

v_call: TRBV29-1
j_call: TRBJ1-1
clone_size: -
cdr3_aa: CSVRQGRAVNTEAFF

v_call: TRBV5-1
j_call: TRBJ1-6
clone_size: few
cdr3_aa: CASSLTGGRSPLHF

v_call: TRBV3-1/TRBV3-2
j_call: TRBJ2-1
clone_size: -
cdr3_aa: CASSQGLAGDNEQFF

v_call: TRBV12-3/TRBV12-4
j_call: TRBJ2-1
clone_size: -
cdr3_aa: CASSPRSGRSEFF

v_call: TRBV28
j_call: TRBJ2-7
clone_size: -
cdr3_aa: CASSYLPYEQYF

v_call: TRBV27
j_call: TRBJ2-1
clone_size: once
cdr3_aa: CASSLGGPHNEQFF

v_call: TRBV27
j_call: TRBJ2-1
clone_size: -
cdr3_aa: CASSLNRGYNEQFF

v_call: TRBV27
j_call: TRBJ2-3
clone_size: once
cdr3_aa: CASIPAWRGGLNTQYF

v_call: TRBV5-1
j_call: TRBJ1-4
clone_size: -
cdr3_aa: CASSLTYANEKLFF

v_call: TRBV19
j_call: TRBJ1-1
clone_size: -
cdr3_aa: CASSIARTATMNTEAFF

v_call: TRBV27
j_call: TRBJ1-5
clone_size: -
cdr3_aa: CASSSFGQDARNQPQHF

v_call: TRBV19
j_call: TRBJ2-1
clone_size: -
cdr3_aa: CASSMVRVRLDEQFF

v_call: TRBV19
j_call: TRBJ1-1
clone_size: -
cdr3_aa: CASSITGVEAFF

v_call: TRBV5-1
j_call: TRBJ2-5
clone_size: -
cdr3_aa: CASSGGRGQETQYF

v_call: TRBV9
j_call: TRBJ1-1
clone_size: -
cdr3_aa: CASSVQGKPTEAFF

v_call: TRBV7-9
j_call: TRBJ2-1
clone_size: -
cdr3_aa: CASSLGSGYNEQFF

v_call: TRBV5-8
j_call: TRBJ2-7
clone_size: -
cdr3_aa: CASSPGVRGGYEQYF

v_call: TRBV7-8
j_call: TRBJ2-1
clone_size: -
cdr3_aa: CASSLASGFSYNEQFF

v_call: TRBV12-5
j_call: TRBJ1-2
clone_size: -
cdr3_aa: CASGTPRQRGYTF

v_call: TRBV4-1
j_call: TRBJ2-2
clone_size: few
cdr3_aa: CASSPRLAGNTGELFF

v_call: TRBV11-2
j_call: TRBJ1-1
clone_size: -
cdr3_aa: CASSQWTVTNTEAFF

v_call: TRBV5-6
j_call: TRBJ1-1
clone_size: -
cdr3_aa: CASSLEDRGLTEAFF

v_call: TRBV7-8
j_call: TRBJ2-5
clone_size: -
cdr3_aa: CASSPSPGLADQETQYF

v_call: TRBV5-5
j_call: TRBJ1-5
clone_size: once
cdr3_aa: CASSLTGGRNQPQHF

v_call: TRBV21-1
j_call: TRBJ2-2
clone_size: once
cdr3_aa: CASSKPLRAGELVIGGELFF

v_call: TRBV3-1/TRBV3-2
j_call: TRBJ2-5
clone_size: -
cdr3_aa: CASSPQGSGTQYF

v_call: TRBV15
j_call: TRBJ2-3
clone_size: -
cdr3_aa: CATSRDNPPDTQYF

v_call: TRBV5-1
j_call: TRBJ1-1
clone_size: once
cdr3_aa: CASSFDRNTEAFF

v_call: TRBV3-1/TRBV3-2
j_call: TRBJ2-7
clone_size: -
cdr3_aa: CASSQTGYEQYF

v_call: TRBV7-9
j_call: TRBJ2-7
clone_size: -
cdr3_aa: CASSPGQAISYEQYF

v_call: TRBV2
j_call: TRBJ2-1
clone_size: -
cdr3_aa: CASSELAGGQFF

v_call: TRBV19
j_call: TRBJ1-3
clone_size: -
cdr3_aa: CASSPDWRGSGNTIYF

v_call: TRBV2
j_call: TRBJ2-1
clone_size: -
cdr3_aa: CASSEVADWNEQFF

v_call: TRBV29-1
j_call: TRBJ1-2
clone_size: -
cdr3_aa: CSVEQQTYGYTF

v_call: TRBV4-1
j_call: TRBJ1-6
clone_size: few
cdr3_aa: CASSQADRDSPLHF

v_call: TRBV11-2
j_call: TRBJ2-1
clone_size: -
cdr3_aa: CASSLGAPYNEQFF

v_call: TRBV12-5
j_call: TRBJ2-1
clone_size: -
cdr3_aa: CASGLGLGYEQFF

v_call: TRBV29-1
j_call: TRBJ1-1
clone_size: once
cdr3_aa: CSVERDLNSGEAFF

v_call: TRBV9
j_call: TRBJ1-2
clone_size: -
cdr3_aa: CASSVEWQGFGGYTF

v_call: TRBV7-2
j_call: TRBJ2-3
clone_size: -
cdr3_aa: CASSKSGTSGLMHTQYF

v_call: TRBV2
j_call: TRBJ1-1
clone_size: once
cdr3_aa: CASRGGQYMNTEAFF

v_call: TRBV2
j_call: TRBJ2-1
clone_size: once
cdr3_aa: CASSGGTGGGRNEQFF

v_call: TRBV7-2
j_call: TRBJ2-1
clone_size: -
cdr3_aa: CASSLARLAGSNEQFF

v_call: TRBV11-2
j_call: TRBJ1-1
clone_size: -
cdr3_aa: CASSSDANRVGTEAFF